This passage covers 21 T cell receptor beta chains from one sample sequenced in a study of T-cell reconstitution after alpha-beta-depleted transplantation in children. Preparing the TCRbeta library involved the use of unique molecular identifiers. TCRdb independently ran MiXCR on the PCR reads; one entry per CDR3 protein. The profile covers 300,000 to 400,000 distinct CDR3 sequences, with less than 15% appearing a single time and 4.3% taken by the ten largest. The input for sequencing was PBMCs, taken from the stem cell graft. These receptors all come from a human donor who donated a stem cell graft to a child with Fanconi anemia.

This clonotype has only a few counts. V gene TRBV29-1 combines with J gene TRBJ1-5; tentatively, D is TRBD1 (5 bases). CDR3 length equals 14 residues. The germline V and J ends were trimmed by 5 bases and 3 bases, with 14 bases remaining between them. The germline CDR1 and CDR2 sequences are SQVTM and ANQGSEA. The CDR3 sequence is CSVRSQGSNQPQHF. In DNA, the CDR3 is TGCAGCGTTAGATCTCAGGGTTCCAATCAGCCCCAGCATTTT.

This clonotype came up many times. The genes are TRBV7-2 and TRBJ1-1; D perhaps matches TRBD1 (6 bases). The CDR3 is 14 amino acids. V shed 7 bases and J shed 4 bases, with 16 bases lying between them. Germline CDR1 is SGHTA and CDR2 is FQGNSA. The CDR3 coding sequence is TGTGCCAGCACTCTGACAGGTGTCGGCACTGAAGCTTTCTTT. Its protein product is CASTLTGVGTEAFF.

Only a few counts were recorded for this clonotype. This chain links TRBV5-4 with TRBJ2-4, with D perhaps TRBD1 (6 bases). Germline V lookup: CDR1 SGHNT, CDR2 YYREEE (reference sequence). The CDR3 extends over 15 amino acids. V lost 2 bases and J 0 bases, leaving 9 bases between the germline ends. The CDR3 loop is CASSFEGVAKNIQYF. In nucleotides, the CDR3 is TGTGCCAGCAGCTTTGAGGGGGTAGCCAAAAACATTCAGTACTTC.

This chain joins TRBV5-5 and TRBJ2-7; a possible D gene is TRBD2 (5 bases). The CDR3 spans 11 residues. Germline V gene lookup returns CDR1 SGHKS and CDR2 YYEKEE (reference sequence). Trimming removed 3 bases at V and 12 bases at J, with 13 bases between. CDR3 loop: CASSSDSRSYF. The CDR3, as DNA: TGTGCCAGCAGCTCGGACTCGCGGTCGTACTTC. The full variable domain, its missing parts supplied by reference TRBV5-5 and TRBJ2-7, is DAGVTQSPTHLIKTRGQQVTLRCSPISGHKSVSWYQQVLGQGPQFIFQYYEKEERGRGNFPDRFSARQFPNYSSELNVNALLLGDSALYLCASSSDSRSYFGPGTRLTVT.

Only a few counts were recorded for this clonotype. DNA of the CDR3: TGTGCCAGCAGCTTCCAGTGGGAGACCCAGTACTTC. This encodes CASSFQWETQYF. The chain couples TRBV5-4 to TRBJ2-5; D is uncertain. This CDR3 comprises 12 residues. Trimming took off 2 bases at V and 5 bases at J, with 7 bases between the two ends. Germline CDR1 is SGHNT and CDR2 is YYREEE (reference sequence). The whole variable domain, remainder taken from reference TRBV5-4 and TRBJ2-5, is ETGVTQSPTHLIKTRGQQVTLRCSSQSGHNTVSWYQQALGQGPQFIFQYYREEENGRGNFPPRFSGLQFPNYSSELNVNALELDDSALYLCASSFQWETQYFGPGTRLLVL.

This clonotype was observed a handful of times. The chain combines TRBV4-3 with TRBJ2-1; D is ambiguous. This CDR3 is built from 15 residues. Deletions cut 4 bases from V and 4 bases from J, with 14 bases between. Germline CDR1 and CDR2: LGHNA and YSLEER. CDR3 sequence: CASSLRPHSYNEQFF. The DNA for the CDR3 is TGCGCCAGCAGCCTAAGGCCCCACAGTTACAATGAGCAGTTCTTC.

The rearrangement joins TRBV5-1 to TRBJ2-1; TRBD2 is a possible D gene (6 bases). The CDR3 runs 14 residues. Trimming stripped 4 bases from V and 5 bases from J, with 13 bases between. Germline CDR1 reads SGHRS; CDR2 reads YFSETQ. Written as DNA, the CDR3 is TGCGCCAGCAGCCTTAGCGGAGGCCACAATGAGCAGTTCTTC. It codes for CASSLSGGHNEQFF.

This clonotype has just a few counts. The V gene is TRBV6-1, the J gene TRBJ2-7; 7 positions match TRBD1. Germline V gene lookup returns CDR1 MNHNS and CDR2 SASEGT. The CDR3 covers 14 residues. V shed 6 bases and J 2 bases; nucleotides not matched to a gene: 7. The CDR3: CASSRKTGTYEQYV. The CDR3, as DNA: TGTGCCAGCAGCCGTAAGACAGGGACCTACGAGCAGTACGTC.

This clonotype was picked up a small number of times. V and J are TRBV5-1 and TRBJ1-1, with D maybe TRBD1 (5 bases). This CDR3 spans 16 amino acids. The germline V gene encodes CDR1 SGHRS and CDR2 YFSETQ. The V and J ends lost 4 bases and 2 bases respectively, with 18 bases between them. This chain's CDR3 is CASSPSTGRVNTEAFF. CDR3 sequence (DNA): TGCGCCAGCAGCCCGTCGACGGGGCGCGTCAACACTGAAGCTTTCTTT.

This clonotype was found a few times. V usage is TRBV5-1 and J usage is TRBJ1-1; maybe TRBD1 (6 bases). V lost 4 bases and J 1 base, leaving 14 bases between the germline ends. Germline assignment: CDR1 SGHRS and CDR2 YFSETQ. This CDR3 is built from 15 residues. The CDR3 reads CASSLDSPANTEAFF. DNA of the CDR3: TGCGCCAGCAGCCTGGACAGTCCCGCGAACACTGAAGCTTTCTTT.

CDR3 coding DNA: TGCGCCAGCAGCGCCCAACAGGGGATGAACACTGAAGCTTTCTTT. It encodes CASSAQQGMNTEAFF. The chain is built from TRBV4-1 and TRBJ1-1, with 7 nucleotides matching TRBD1. V dropped 5 bases and J dropped 0; count of bases not matched to a gene: 6. The CDR3 contains 15 residues. Per the germline V gene, CDR1 is MGHRA and CDR2 is YSYEKL.

Only a few counts were recorded for this clonotype. The chain links TRBV6-5 to TRBJ1-4; weak D call: TRBD1 (5 bases). The CDR3 spans 15 residues. The ends were cut back, 4 bases at V and 7 bases at J, with 16 bases in the middle. Per the germline V gene, CDR1 is MNHEY and CDR2 is SVGAGI. CDR3 DNA sequence: TGTGCCAGCAGTTCAGCGGAGACAGACCTTGAAAAACTGTTTTTT. Its protein product is CASSSAETDLEKLFF.

V is TRBV6-5 and J is TRBJ2-2, with 8 bases that match TRBD1. This CDR3 spans 15 amino acids. V was clipped by 2 bases and J by 3 bases; unmatched bases: 2. CDR1 and CDR2 (germline): MNHEY, SVGAGI. The CDR3: CASSYKTGDTGELFF. In DNA form, the CDR3 reads TGTGCCAGCAGTTACAAGACAGGGGACACCGGGGAGCTGTTTTTT.

This clonotype showed up just a few times. The rearrangement uses TRBV5-1 and TRBJ1-1; the D gene is possibly TRBD1 (6 bases). CDR3 length: 14 residues. Trimming stripped 3 bases from V and 5 bases from J, with 14 bases between. The V gene's germline CDR1 is SGHRS and CDR2 YFSETQ. This chain's CDR3 is CASSSGGRLTEAFF. The DNA of the CDR3 is TGCGCCAGCAGCTCGGGGGGCAGACTAACTGAAGCTTTCTTT.

In its sample, this clonotype was seen a few times. The chain has TRBV30 and TRBJ2-5; D perhaps matches TRBD2 (5 bases). The CDR3 sequence is 14 residues long. CDR1 and CDR2 from the germline V gene are GTSNPN and SVGIG (reference sequence). V dropped 3 bases and J dropped 4 bases, with 15 bases sitting between them. CDR3 nucleotide sequence: TGTGCCTGGAGATTGACGGGGATGGGAGAGACCCAGTACTTC. Amino acid sequence: CAWRLTGMGETQYF.

The chain is built from TRBV29-1 and TRBJ2-7; 9 bases match TRBD1. The CDR3 spans 12 residues. Germline V gene lookup returns CDR1 SQVTM and CDR2 ANQGSEA. The J segment lost 2 bases and the V segment lost 7 bases, leaving 3 bases of the junction unmatched. As DNA, the CDR3 is TGCAGCGACAGGGGGCGACCCTACGAGCAGTACTTC. Encoded protein: CSDRGRPYEQYF.

V and J are TRBV29-1 and TRBJ1-1; no firm D call. V was pared by 4 bases and J by 1 base, with 7 bases between. The CDR3 has 12 residues. CDR1 is SQVTM and CDR2 is ANQGSEA in the germline V gene. CDR3 bases: TGCAGCGTTGTTTCCTCGAACACTGAAGCTTTCTTT. Its translation: CSVVSSNTEAFF.

The genes are TRBV7-2 and TRBJ1-6; tentative D call: TRBD1 (6 bases). The CDR3 consists of 15 residues. Between the trimmed V and J ends, which lost 5 bases and 5 bases, there was a span of 13 bases. Germline V gene sequence: CDR1 SGHTA, CDR2 FQGNSA. CDR3 amino acids: CASSRTVADNSPLHF. The CDR3, as DNA: TGTGCCAGCAGCCGGACAGTTGCGGATAATTCACCCCTCCACTTT.

This clonotype appeared many times. This CDR3 is CSASRGLGAKNIQYF. The CDR3 bases are TGCAGTGCTAGCAGGGGATTAGGAGCCAAAAACATTCAGTACTTC. The genes are TRBV20-1 and TRBJ2-4; possible D gene TRBD1, 6 bases. The V end was cut by 3 bases, the J end by 0 bases, with 12 bases between. The CDR3 has 15 amino acids. The germline V gene has CDR1 DFQATT and CDR2 SNEGSKA (reference sequence).

For the CDR3, the DNA is TGTGCCATCACCCAGGGGGTGAACACTGAAGCTTTCTTT. It yields the protein CAITQGVNTEAFF. The chain combines TRBV10-3 with TRBJ1-1; 7 positions match TRBD1. V trimming: 7 bases; J trimming: 0 bases; junction bases outside the gene matches: 2. The CDR3 runs to 13 residues. CDR1 is ENHRY, CDR2 SYGVKD, per germline.

This chain connects TRBV29-1 to TRBJ2-5; D possibly corresponds to TRBD1 (5 bases). The V and J ends lost 3 bases and 4 bases respectively, with 9 bases between them. The CDR3 loop spans 12 amino acids. Germline CDR1 is SQVTM and CDR2 is ANQGSEA. CDR3 coding DNA: TGCAGCGTTGAGCAGGGCCGAGAGACCCAGTACTTC. Amino acid sequence: CSVEQGRETQYF.